Reported below is one T cell receptor beta chain. This clonotype appeared many times. The antigen it recognizes is unknown. Within one base of it there is no much larger clone, and no base qualities were kept. Libraries of naive CD8 T cells were built from about 20,000 to 1,000,000 sorted cells, with 10%, 30% or 50% of the purified RNA used. Naive CD8 T cells, defined as CD8+CD4-CCR7+CD45RA+, were FACS-sorted into RLT Plus buffer on a BD FACSAria II. To test detection sensitivity, Jurkat RNA equivalent to more than 8 TCR copies was spiked into samples of about 19,000-1,100,000 naive CD8 T cells. CD8 T cells were enriched using RosetteSep CD8+ T Cell Enrichment Cocktail and Ficoll-Paque, and the enriched cells then underwent ACK red cell lysis. This sample was taken from a study of molecular identifiers for immune sequencing clone quantification (dated by TCRdb to the late 2010s). Background for the entire study: For a replicate experiment, the RNA from either 20,000 or 100,000 naive CD8 T cells was divided into five aliquots, and four of those aliquots went on to sequencing. The study was a methods study using CD8 T cells to benchmark molecular-identifier clustering-based TCR repertoire sequencing (MIDCIRS) and TCR RNA copy counting. General study outcomes and caveats: Clones above 20 RNA copies held over 99% of molecules in CMV-specific effector cells but under 1% in naive cells. Spiked-in Jurkat TCR RNA (approximately 10 copies' worth), which is not part of the donor repertoire, was contained in the naive libraries. About 2.9 recovered TCR RNA copies per cell were obtained by modeling, versus about ten by digital PCR, implying a capture efficiency of 25% to 30%. When barcode sub-clustering was omitted, TCR diversity was inflated by chimeric consensus sequences, with chimeras reaching as high as 47%. Highly expanded clone sizes could be underestimated because identical TCR molecules may share a barcode. Spiked-in Jurkat TCR RNA equivalent to a single cell was reported to be detectable even among one million naive CD8 T cells.

The library was produced with PCR. Sequencing instrument: NextSeq 500. Bulk TCR libraries were made following a previously described method, with the TCR primers given in Table S5. Purification of total RNA was performed with the Qiagen AllPrep DNA/RNA kit. Reads from multiple sequencing runs of the same library were pooled before analysis. In the paper's pipeline: Only reads with exact TCR constant sequence were kept, trimmed to 150 nt, and grouped by their 12-nt molecular barcodes. Reads within each barcode group were sub-clustered using a 15% Levenshtein threshold, and quality-weighted consensus sequences were constructed for each RNA molecule. Non-functional sequences were removed, as were lower-count sequences one edit away from another. Barcode sub-clusters with fewer than 20% of the maximum read count were removed, based on fitting two negative binomial distributions. Starting from the raw public reads, TCRdb applied fastp trimming at Q25, assembled clones with MiXCR and retained in-frame beta chains. When rows share a CDR3 protein, they turn into one entry using the most common DNA and genes. TCRdb's processing, not the authors' own work, is the source of the V and J calls. This sample gives around 460,000 distinct CDR3 sequences in total; about 26% of them show up just once. The ten largest account for around 0.79% of the sample.

The junction shows trimming of 1 base on V and 12 bases on J, and the gene matches do not reach 5 bases of it. From its cysteine to its phenylalanine, the CDR3 spans 13 amino acids. This entry keeps only the CDR3 DNA: 39 bases, framed from base 1. The germline V gene supplies CDR1 MNHEY and CDR2 SVGAGI. The sequence is built from TRBV6-5 and TRBJ2-3, with 9 central nucleotides matching TRBD1. The sequence was collected from a human donor in good health. Some libraries in this study had Jurkat cell RNA spiked in. Sequencing input: naive CD8+ T cells from blood, with Jurkat cell RNA spiked in. In light of the paper, this sample's cell subset or site label describes: FACS-sorted CD8+CD4-CCR7+CD45RA+ naive T cells. The nucleotide sequence reads TGTGCCAGCAGTTACTTTAGGACAGGGGCCCAGTATTTT. Its translation is CASSYFRTGAQYF.